These 27 T cell receptor beta chains were all obtained from the same sample, sequenced in a study of T cells in Graves' hyperthyroidism and ophthalmopathy. RNA transcripts served as the template for amplifying TCR beta CDR3 regions. The HTBI primer set drove a first-round RT-PCR of the TCR CDR3. Each CDR3 protein gets one entry after TCRdb re-called the multiplex PCR reads with MiXCR. The table has hundreds of thousands of distinct CDR3 sequences, 15% seen once; the top ten hold around a third. The sequencing input was blood. Source of these receptors: a woman in her thirties with Graves' hyperthyroidism.

This chain connects TRBV9 to TRBJ2-2, with 7 nucleotides matching TRBD1. Germline-derived CDR1 and CDR2 are SGDLS and YYNGEE. CDR3 length: 15 amino acids. Germline trimming cut 4 bases from V and 8 bases from J; bases unmatched to any gene: 11. CDR3 sequence reads: CASSPRPGQSGELFF. In DNA, the CDR3 is TGTGCCAGCAGCCCCCGACCGGGACAGAGTGGGGAGCTGTTTTTT.

Worth noting for this clonotype: Possible read error: a much larger clone is one base away. The chain has TRBV7-9 and TRBJ1-5; no reliable D call. The CDR3 covers 13 residues. Trimming stripped 0 bases from V and 3 bases from J, with 3 bases between. Germline CDR1 SEHNR, CDR2 FQNEAQ (reference sequence). In DNA form, the CDR3 reads TGTGCCAGCAGCTTAGCGCCCAATCAGCCCCAGCATTTT. Amino acid sequence: CASSLAPNQPQHF.

This clonotype has ten or more counts. The rearrangement joins TRBV20-1 to TRBJ2-5; TRBD2 is a possible D gene (5 bases). The ends were cut back, 5 bases at V and 3 bases at J, with 13 bases in the middle. Germline CDR1 reads DFQATT; CDR2 reads SNEGSKA (reference sequence). This CDR3 contains 13 residues. The CDR3 sequence is CSAGEIGKETQYF. The CDR3 coding sequence is TGCAGTGCTGGGGAGATAGGAAAAGAGACCCAGTACTTC.

This clonotype occurred many times. The chain joins TRBV28 to TRBJ1-1, with no clear D. Trimming removed 3 bases at V and 0 bases at J, with 8 bases between. Looked up from germline, CDR1 is MDHEN and CDR2 is SYDVKM. The CDR3 spans 14 residues. CDR3 nucleotide sequence: TGTGCCAGCAGTTTGGGAAGTGTGAACACTGAAGCTTTCTTT. Translation gives CASSLGSVNTEAFF.

This clonotype came up a few times. The chain recombines TRBV10-3 with TRBJ2-3; no firm D call. The germline CDR1 and CDR2 sequences are ENHRY and SYGVKD. The CDR3 has 14 amino acids. Trimming removed 4 bases from V and 0 bases from J, with 8 bases in between. The DNA of the CDR3 is TGTGCCATCAGTGGAGGCAGGAGCACAGATACGCAGTATTTT. Translation gives CAISGGRSTDTQYF.

The table lists this clonotype with many counts. V is TRBV6-1 and J is TRBJ2-7, with D possibly being TRBD1 (6 bases). Trimming took 1 base from V and 0 from J, leaving 10 bases between them. CDR3 length: 15 amino acids. Germline CDR1 MNHNS, CDR2 SASEGT. The DNA of the CDR3 is TGTGCCAGCAGTGAAGGGCAGGGGTTCTCCTACGAGCAGTACTTC. This sequence encodes CASSEGQGFSYEQYF.

This clonotype occurred a few times. This chain links TRBV20-1 with TRBJ1-1; 7 bases are a match to TRBD1. Germline CDR1 is DFQATT and CDR2 is SNEGSKA (reference sequence). The CDR3 is 18 residues long. Germline trimming cut 1 base from V and 0 bases from J; bases unmatched to any gene: 14. For the CDR3, the DNA is TGCAGTGCTAGAGGGCGGACAGGCAAGTTTACGATGAACACTGAAGCTTTCTTT. Translating it yields CSARGRTGKFTMNTEAFF.

This clonotype was seen many times. The chain uses TRBV12-3 or TRBV12-4 and TRBJ2-3, with D perhaps matching TRBD1 (5 bases). This CDR3 spans 14 amino acids. V lost 5 bases and J 4 bases, leaving 13 bases between the germline ends. This CDR3 is CASSVRRRADTQYF. Written as DNA, the CDR3 is TGTGCCAGCAGTGTCCGCCGCAGGGCAGATACGCAGTATTTT.

This clonotype was detected only a few times. V gene TRBV28 combines with J gene TRBJ1-2; TRBD1 might be the D (5 bases). Looked up from germline, CDR1 is MDHEN and CDR2 is SYDVKM. This CDR3 has 14 residues. The V gene lost 5 bases and the J gene lost 4 bases, with 14 bases spanning the gap. The DNA of the CDR3 is TGTGCCAGCAGTCAGGGACCGCGCGGCTATGGCTACACCTTC. Protein product: CASSQGPRGYGYTF.

This clonotype was counted many times. The V gene is TRBV29-1, the J gene TRBJ2-3; TRBD2 aligns across 11 bases. This CDR3 is built from 13 residues. Germline V CDR1 and CDR2: SQVTM, ANQGSEA. V shed 8 bases, J shed 7 bases, and the junction held 8 bases outside the gene matches. CDR3 in DNA: TGCAGCATAACTAGCGGGAGTGGTTATACGCAGTATTTT. Amino acid sequence: CSITSGSGYTQYF.

The rearrangement uses TRBV7-2 and TRBJ1-5, with D perhaps TRBD1 (6 bases). V was trimmed by 2 bases and J by 3 bases, leaving 14 bases between them. Germline CDR1 and CDR2: SGHTA and FQGNSA. The CDR3 has 16 amino acids. The chain's CDR3 is CASSLKTTGFNQPQHF. For the CDR3, the DNA is TGTGCCAGCAGCTTAAAGACTACAGGGTTCAATCAGCCCCAGCATTTT.

There are many counts of this clonotype. The genes are TRBV9 and TRBJ2-7, with TRBD2 matching over 9 bases. The CDR3 length is 15 residues. V dropped 4 bases and J dropped 6; count of bases not matched to a gene: 11. CDR1 and CDR2 (germline): SGDLS, YYNGEE. CDR3 sequence (DNA): TGTGCCAGCAGCCCGAGCGGGAGGATTGGCCCCGAGCAGTACTTC. Protein sequence: CASSPSGRIGPEQYF.

The CDR3 nucleotides read TGTGCCAGCAGCGTAAGGGAACAGACTTCCTACGAGCAGTACTTC. It specifies CASSVREQTSYEQYF. The chain employs TRBV7-3 and TRBJ2-7; D remains ambiguous. V was cut by 5 bases and J by 1 base, with 15 bases left in between. Looked up from germline, CDR1 is SGHTA and CDR2 is FQGTGA. The CDR3 totals 15 residues.

V gene TRBV5-1 combines with J gene TRBJ2-5, with D unresolved. V was cut by 0 bases and J by 5 bases, with 11 bases left in between. CDR3 length: 14 amino acids. Germline-derived CDR1 and CDR2 are SGHRS and YFSETQ. CDR3 bases: TGCGCCAGCAGCTTGGCCGTCGGTTCGGAGACCCAGTACTTC. Protein: CASSLAVGSETQYF.

The table lists this clonotype with a few counts. In DNA, the CDR3 is TGTGCCAGCAGTCTCTCCGGACAGGCTGCTAATGAAAAACTGTTTTTT. Translating it yields CASSLSGQAANEKLFF. The J gene is TRBJ1-4, the V gene TRBV25-1; TRBD1 agrees at 7 bases. CDR1 MGHDK and CDR2 SYGVNS come from the germline V gene. This CDR3 has 16 residues. With 5 bases clipped from V and 3 bases from J, the junction kept 9 bases outside the gene matches.

This sequence joins TRBV19 and TRBJ2-1; tentative D call: TRBD1 (6 bases). V was clipped by 4 bases and J by 2 bases, with 12 bases between them. The CDR3 runs to 15 residues. Germline loops: CDR1 LNHDA, CDR2 SQIVND (reference sequence). CDR3 sequence: CASSTEQGTYNEQFF. CDR3 nucleotides: TGTGCCAGTAGTACCGAACAGGGCACCTACAATGAGCAGTTCTTC.

This sequence joins TRBV28 and TRBJ2-2; no clear D gene. V lost 6 bases and J lost 2, with 13 bases in between. Per the germline V gene, CDR1 is MDHEN and CDR2 is SYDVKM. This CDR3 spans 15 amino acids. The CDR3 nucleotides are TGTGCCAGCAGCCACGGACGCCCCAACACCGGGGAGCTGTTTTTT. This codes for CASSHGRPNTGELFF.

The sample holds a few counts of this clonotype. The chain recombines TRBV28 with TRBJ2-5; D is unresolved. V lost 5 bases and J 5 bases, leaving 9 bases between the germline ends. Germline V gives CDR1 MDHEN, CDR2 SYDVKM. The CDR3 length is 12 residues. For the CDR3, the DNA is TGTGCCAGCAGTGATTTTACGGAGACCCAGTACTTC. This sequence encodes CASSDFTETQYF.

Concerning this clonotype: The junction departs from the called germline gene at one end, perhaps through a read error. The genes are TRBV27 and TRBJ2-1; D is undetermined. The germline V gene encodes CDR1 MNHEY and CDR2 SMNVEV (reference sequence). CDR3 length: 16 residues. The CDR3 DNA reads as TGTACCAGCAGTTTATCTGGGGTCAGCTCCTACAATGAGCAGTTCTTC. Its protein is CTSSLSGVSSYNEQFF.

This chain joins TRBV5-1 and TRBJ2-1; no reliable D call. Trimming took off 0 bases at V and 5 bases at J, with 9 bases between the two ends. Germline V lookup: CDR1 SGHRS, CDR2 YFSETQ. The CDR3 is made up of 14 amino acids. The CDR3 is CASSLETDNNEQFF. The DNA for the CDR3 is TGCGCCAGCAGCTTGGAGACTGATAACAATGAGCAGTTCTTC.

V and J are TRBV28 and TRBJ2-2; 8 positions agree with TRBD2. V lost 8 bases and J lost 1; bases outside the gene matches: 3. The germline V gene has CDR1 MDHEN and CDR2 SYDVKM. The CDR3 sequence is 14 residues long. CDR3 coding DNA: TGTGCCAGCCACCTAGCGGGGAACACCGGGGAGCTGTTTTTT. It specifies CASHLAGNTGELFF. Full variable domain (rest looked up from reference TRBV28 and TRBJ2-2): DVKVTQSSRYLVKRTGEKVFLECVQDMDHENMFWYRQDPGLGLRLIYFSYDVKMKEKGDIPEGYSVSREKKERFSLILESASTNQTSMYLCASHLAGNTGELFFGEGSRLTVL.

This clonotype was seen more than once but under ten times. The rearrangement uses TRBV3-1 and TRBJ2-1, with D possibly TRBD2 on 5 matching bases. CDR3 length: 15 amino acids. The V gene's germline CDR1 is LGHDT and CDR2 YNNKEL (reference sequence). The V end lost 4 bases, the J end lost 4 bases, and 14 bases lay between the germline ends. CDR3 sequence reads: CASSPTAESYNEQFF. CDR3 coding DNA: TGTGCCAGCAGCCCTACAGCGGAGAGTTACAATGAGCAGTTCTTC.

The rearrangement joins TRBV7-9 to TRBJ2-1; D remains ambiguous. This CDR3 region has 13 residues. Per the germline V gene, CDR1 is SEHNR and CDR2 is FQNEAQ (reference sequence). The V and J ends lost 5 bases and 7 bases respectively, with 12 bases between them. The CDR3 DNA reads as TGTGCCAGCAGCCCTACCCTCGAGAATGAGCAGTTCTTC. Protein sequence: CASSPTLENEQFF.

The J gene is TRBJ1-2, the V gene TRBV3-1; D is unclear. This CDR3 spans 12 amino acids. V was trimmed by 5 bases and J by 3 bases, leaving 7 bases between them. Looked up from germline, CDR1 is LGHDT and CDR2 is YNNKEL (reference sequence). DNA of the CDR3: TGTGCCAGCAGCGGTGTCGACTATGGCTACACCTTC. This encodes CASSGVDYGYTF.

This clonotype was recorded a few times. The CDR3 reads CGRTGTGANVLTF. The CDR3 DNA follows: TGCGGGAGGACAGGGACTGGGGCCAACGTCCTGACTTTC. The gene calls are TRBV20-1 and TRBJ2-6; 8 bases map to TRBD1. Germline lookup yields CDR1 DFQATT and CDR2 SNEGSKA (reference sequence). The CDR3 totals 13 residues.

In this sample, this clonotype turned up many times. The chain is built from TRBV5-1 and TRBJ1-5, with TRBD1 matching 7 bases. J gave up 5 bases and V 1 base, and 3 bases lay outside the gene matches. From germline, CDR1 is SGHRS and CDR2 YFSETQ. The length of the CDR3 is 14 residues. The CDR3 here is CASSLTGVDQPQHF. Written as DNA, the CDR3 is TGCGCCAGCAGCTTGACAGGGGTAGATCAGCCCCAGCATTTT.

The rearrangement uses TRBV24-1 and TRBJ2-5; 9 bases are shared with TRBD2. The CDR3 runs 15 residues. V lost 7 bases, J lost 2 bases, and 7 bases stayed unmatched. Looked up from germline, CDR1 is KGHDR and CDR2 is SFDVKD. Here the CDR3 reads CATSQGLAAQETQYF. The CDR3 region has the DNA TGTGCCACCAGCCAGGGACTAGCAGCACAAGAGACCCAGTACTTC.